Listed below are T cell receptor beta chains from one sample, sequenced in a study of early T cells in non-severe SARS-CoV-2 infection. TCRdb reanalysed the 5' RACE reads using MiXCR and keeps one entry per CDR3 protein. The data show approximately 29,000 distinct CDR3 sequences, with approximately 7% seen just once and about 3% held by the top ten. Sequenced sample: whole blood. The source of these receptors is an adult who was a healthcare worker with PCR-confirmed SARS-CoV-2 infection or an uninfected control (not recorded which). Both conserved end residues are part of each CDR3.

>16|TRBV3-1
CASSQVLLASYYEQYF
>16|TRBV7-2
CASSFPGQHNYNEQFF
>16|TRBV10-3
CAISAAGTSGADTQYF
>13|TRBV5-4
CATTVGRAETQYF
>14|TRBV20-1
CSAREGHLSYEQYF
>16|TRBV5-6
CASSLEGAGLRNEQFF
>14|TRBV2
CASSEQSGGETQYF
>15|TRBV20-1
CSARPSGLISYEQYF
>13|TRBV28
CASKRGSTNEQFF
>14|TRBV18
CASSPPANRDTQYF
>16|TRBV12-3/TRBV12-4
CASSPGQYSGANVLTF
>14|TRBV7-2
CASSLGLAAGELFF
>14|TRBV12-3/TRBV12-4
CASSPQESSYEQYF
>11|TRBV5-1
CASRDLSGYTF
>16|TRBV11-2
CASSLGRGHGYYEQFF